The TCR beta chain under discussion was sequenced for a study of blood T cells in healthy people across ages. Sample-barcoded 5' priming and a J-beta primer mix drove a second PCR of roughly 7 to 11 cycles. In TCRdb, the 5' RACE reads were re-called with MiXCR into one record per CDR3 protein. The sample holds roughly 1,800,000 distinct CDR3 sequences; 49% are singletons and the top ten take 2% to 2.5%. This clonotype was detected once. What it binds is unknown. Germline-derived CDR1 and CDR2 are MNHEY and SVGAGI. The CDR3 runs to 16 residues. The V end lost 0 bases, the J end lost 5 bases, and 14 bases lay between the germline ends. Whole-study results and caveats: Unsorted PBMCs ruled out conclusive naive versus antigen-experienced comparison. Researchers report that TCR beta diversity correlated strongly with naive T cell percentage.

The clonotype originates from a woman aged 40 to 49 in good health. V usage is TRBV6-5 and J usage is TRBJ2-1; tentative D call: TRBD1 (6 bases). Material: blood. The CDR3: CASSYSWDTRDNEQFF. CDR3 bases: TGTGCCAGCAGTTACTCGTGGGACACCCGGGACAATGAGCAGTTCTTC.